These 27 T cell receptor beta chains originate from one sample sequenced in a study of blood T cell repertoires in COVID-19 (dated by TCRdb to about 2020). The library was prepared using the immunoSEQ multiplex PCR assay. Here the immuneACCESS table is served through TCRdb, limited to in-frame sequences with V and J called. Missing clones are a known gap in these copies; in checked studies unresolved V genes cover under half, and the rest lacks a known reason. The sample table lists 190,000 or so clones, roughly 92% of them with a count of one. The top ten hold 0.76% of the sample. The material sequenced was peripheral blood. The receptors derive from a man under 40 with COVID-19, enrolled during active disease.

The chain joins TRBV4-2 to TRBJ2-7, with 7 nucleotides matching TRBD1. CDR1 and CDR2 (germline): LGHNA, YNFKEQ. There are 15 residues in the CDR3. Germline trimming cut 1 base from V and 1 base from J; bases unmatched to any gene: 4. The CDR3 DNA follows: TGTGCCAGCAGCCAAGTTGGGGACAGTTCCTACGAGCAGTACTTC. This encodes CASSQVGDSSYEQYF.

The chain combines TRBV6-2 or TRBV6-3 with TRBJ2-1; 15 bases are shared with TRBD2. The CDR3 sequence is 15 residues long. CDR1 and CDR2 from the germline V gene are MNHEY and SVGEGT. The junction had 6 bases not matched to a gene; V was cut back by 6 bases and J by 9 bases. CDR3 DNA: TGTGCCAGCAGCTGGACTAGCGGGGGGGCCGGTGAGCAGTTCTTC. It translates to CASSWTSGGAGEQFF.

The V gene is TRBV18, the J gene TRBJ1-3; D not certain. Germline assignment: CDR1 KGHSH and CDR2 LQKENI. The CDR3 runs 15 residues. The V and J ends lost 0 bases and 0 bases respectively, with 6 bases between them. The CDR3 DNA follows: TGTGCCAGCTCACCACCGAGCGACTCTGGAAACACCATATATTTT. It translates to CASSPPSDSGNTIYF.

V usage is TRBV6-5 and J usage is TRBJ1-5; D gene uncertain. Trimming took off 2 bases at V and 0 bases at J, with 11 bases between the two ends. CDR1 and CDR2 (germline): MNHEY, SVGAGI. The CDR3 sequence is 16 residues long. The CDR3 nucleotides are TGTGCCAGCAGTTACCGCAGTCATTATAGCAATCAGCCCCAGCATTTT. Encoded protein: CASSYRSHYSNQPQHF.

J is TRBJ2-2 and V is TRBV18; D is unclear. The V end lost 1 base, the J end lost 2 bases, and 11 bases lay between the germline ends. CDR1 and CDR2 from the germline V gene are KGHSH and LQKENI. The CDR3 has 16 residues. CDR3: CASSPQMTYNTGELFF. The CDR3 nucleotides are TGTGCCAGCTCACCACAGATGACATATAACACCGGGGAGCTGTTTTTT.

CDR3 residues: CASSLAGGPSSYNEQFF. Written as DNA, the CDR3 is TGTGCCAGCAGTCTGGCGGGGGGGCCGAGCTCCTACAATGAGCAGTTCTTC. The genes are TRBV2 and TRBJ2-1; 9 bases are a match to TRBD2. The length of the CDR3 is 17 residues. Germline V gene lookup returns CDR1 SNHLY and CDR2 FYNNEI. The V segment lost 5 bases and the J segment 0 bases; nucleotides outside the gene matches: 8.

The rearrangement uses TRBV3-1 (or the pseudogene TRBV3-2) and TRBJ1-5; TRBD1 might be the D (5 bases). CDR3 length: 17 residues. The V gene lost 1 base and the J gene lost 0 bases, with 13 bases spanning the gap. Looked up from germline, CDR1 is LGHDT and CDR2 is YNNKEL (reference sequence). DNA of the CDR3: TGTGCCAGCAGCCAAGGAGGCAGGGCGGATAGCAATCAGCCCCAGCATTTT. Protein: CASSQGGRADSNQPQHF.

This clone is a singleton in its sample. J is TRBJ1-5 and V is TRBV12-5, with TRBD1 matching 12 bases. The germline CDR1 and CDR2 sequences are LGHNT and FRNRAP. The CDR3 covers 19 residues. V was clipped by 4 bases and J by 1 base; unmatched bases: 11. Here the CDR3 reads CASGSLRDRGLGSNQPQHF. The DNA for the CDR3 is TGTGCTAGTGGTTCGCTACGGGACAGGGGGCTCGGGAGCAATCAGCCCCAGCATTTT.

The V gene is TRBV24-1, the J gene TRBJ2-1; 8 bases agree with TRBD1. The CDR3 sequence is 16 residues long. V shed 4 bases, J shed 0 bases, and the junction held 4 bases outside the gene matches. Germline V gives CDR1 KGHDR, CDR2 SFDVKD. Written as DNA, the CDR3 is TGTGCCACCAGTGACCGGACAGGGAGCTCCTACAATGAGCAGTTCTTC. Its protein is CATSDRTGSSYNEQFF.

V gene TRBV6-5 combines with J gene TRBJ2-3; 8 nucleotides agree with TRBD1. The CDR3 runs 14 residues. The germline gives CDR1 MNHEY, CDR2 SVGAGI. V shed 6 bases, J shed 4 bases, and the junction held 6 bases outside the gene matches. The CDR3 region has the DNA TGTGCCAGCAGCCTTGCGACAGGGGCAGATACGCAGTATTTT. This translates into CASSLATGADTQYF.

This rearrangement joins TRBV19 to TRBJ1-5; 7 bases are shared with TRBD1. The CDR3 sequence is 16 residues long. J gave up 6 bases and V 1 base, and 9 bases lay outside the gene matches. Germline V gene sequence: CDR1 LNHDA, CDR2 SQIVND (reference sequence). The CDR3 nucleotides are TGTGCCAGTAGTATAGGTTCGACAGGGCTGGGTCAGCCCCAGCATTTT. As protein: CASSIGSTGLGQPQHF.

The chain links TRBV12-3 or TRBV12-4 to TRBJ2-3; no clear D. The ends were cut back, 6 bases at V and 6 bases at J, with 4 bases in the middle. The CDR3 covers 10 residues. The CDR3 DNA follows: TGTGCCAGCAGCCTGGATACGCAGTATTTT. It specifies CASSLDTQYF.

This sequence joins TRBV6-1 and TRBJ2-1, with a possible D match to TRBD2 (6 bases). The CDR3 runs to 17 residues. The V end lost 0 bases, the J end lost 0 bases, and 12 bases lay between the germline ends. Germline loops: CDR1 MNHNS, CDR2 SASEGT. DNA for the CDR3: TGTGCCAGCAGTGAAGCCGGGCGGGGTCCCTCCTACAATGAGCAGTTCTTC. Amino acid sequence: CASSEAGRGPSYNEQFF.

The genes are TRBV7-9 and TRBJ1-2; TRBD1 matches at 8 bases. CDR1 is SEHNR and CDR2 is FQNEAQ in the germline V gene (reference sequence). The J segment lost 6 bases and the V segment lost 2 bases, leaving 8 bases of the junction unmatched. This CDR3 spans 15 amino acids. In nucleotides, the CDR3 is TGTGCCAGCAGCTTATATGGCAGGGGGCAGAATGGCTACACCTTC. Translation: CASSLYGRGQNGYTF.

This clone came up once. The CDR3 sequence is CASSEQGWGQPQHF. The DNA of the CDR3 is TGTGCCAGCAGTGAACAGGGCTGGGGTCAGCCCCAGCATTTT. V and J are TRBV6-1 and TRBJ1-5, with a weak D call TRBD1 (5 bases). The CDR3 has 14 residues. Germline values: CDR1 MNHNS, CDR2 SASEGT. V lost 2 bases to trimming and J lost 6 bases, with 11 bases between them.

The chain uses TRBV5-1 and TRBJ1-1; D not certain. The germline V gene has CDR1 SGHRS and CDR2 YFSETQ. The ends were cut back, 2 bases at V and 3 bases at J, with 5 bases in the middle. The CDR3 is 12 residues long. The CDR3 loop is CASSFGDTEAFF. CDR3 coding DNA: TGCGCCAGCAGCTTCGGGGACACTGAAGCTTTCTTT.

CDR3 residues: CASGGTGETQYF. As DNA, the CDR3 is TGTGCCAGCGGAGGGACAGGGGAGACCCAGTACTTC. The chain is built from TRBV5-5 and TRBJ2-5; 9 nucleotides line up with TRBD1. The V gene end was trimmed by 7 bases and the J gene end by 5 bases; junction bases not matched to a gene: 3. Germline loops: CDR1 SGHKS, CDR2 YYEKEE (reference sequence). The CDR3 loop spans 12 amino acids.

The chain has TRBV12-3 or TRBV12-4 and TRBJ2-3, with a possible D match to TRBD1 (5 bases). The V gene lost 3 bases and the J gene lost 3 bases, with 7 bases spanning the gap. CDR3 length equals 13 residues. The chain's CDR3 is CASSLTDTDTQYF. CDR3 bases: TGTGCCAGCAGTTTGACAGATACAGATACGCAGTATTTT.

The rearrangement links TRBV25-1 to TRBJ1-4, with D perhaps matching TRBD1 (5 bases). Trimming left V 8 bases short and J 13 bases short, with 17 bases between. CDR3 length equals 12 residues. Germline V gene data show CDR1 as MGHDK and CDR2 as SYGVNS. The CDR3 region has the DNA TGTGCCAGCGGTTACAGTGGGGGGGGACTGTTTTTT. Encoded protein: CASGYSGGGLFF.

The genes are TRBV27 and TRBJ1-5, with 9 bases matching TRBD1. The germline V gene has CDR1 MNHEY and CDR2 SMNVEV (reference sequence). The CDR3 is 17 residues long. V lost 5 bases, J lost 1 base, and 9 bases stayed unmatched. The CDR3 DNA follows: TGTGCCAGCAGTCCCGGACAGGGGAGGAACAGCAATCAGCCCCAGCATTTT. It codes for CASSPGQGRNSNQPQHF.

V and J are TRBV7-6 and TRBJ2-5, with 9 bases fitting TRBD1. The germline V gene encodes CDR1 SGHVS and CDR2 FNYEAQ. The V and J ends lost 5 bases and 6 bases, in that order; junction bases with no gene match: 10. This CDR3 contains 15 residues. This CDR3 reads CASSLSPGTGKTQYF. In DNA, the CDR3 is TGTGCCAGCAGCCTATCGCCGGGGACAGGGAAGACCCAGTACTTC.

The chain links TRBV19 to TRBJ2-3; D is perhaps TRBD2 (6 bases). The CDR3 is 16 amino acids. V was shortened by 7 bases and J by 1 base, with 18 bases between the two germline ends. From germline, CDR1 is LNHDA and CDR2 SQIVND (reference sequence). Here the CDR3 reads CASTPTGTHRTDTQYF. CDR3 DNA sequence: TGTGCCAGTACCCCCACCGGGACTCACCGCACAGATACGCAGTATTTT.

Regarding this clone: Different DNA sequences within this sample yield the same CDR3. Written as DNA, the CDR3 is TGCGCCAGCAGCCTGGGACAGGGGGGAGAGACCCAGTACTTC. Protein: CASSLGQGGETQYF. This chain uses TRBV5-1 with TRBJ2-5; 11 bases fit TRBD1. The J segment lost 4 bases and the V segment lost 4 bases, leaving 3 bases of the junction unmatched. The V gene's germline CDR1 is SGHRS and CDR2 YFSETQ. The CDR3 runs 14 residues.

The rearrangement joins TRBV27 to TRBJ2-1; 7 bases map to TRBD1. Trimming at V came to 6 bases and at J to 7 bases, leaving 12 bases not matched to a gene. This CDR3 spans 15 amino acids. Germline V gene lookup returns CDR1 MNHEY and CDR2 SMNVEV (reference sequence). CDR3: CASRLDRLGRNEQFF. Written as DNA, the CDR3 is TGTGCCAGCAGACTGGACAGGCTAGGTAGGAATGAGCAGTTCTTC.

The rearrangement links TRBV2 to TRBJ1-1; tentatively, D is TRBD1 (5 bases). Trimming pared 6 bases from V and 0 bases from J, leaving 11 bases between. This CDR3 has 14 amino acids. Germline V gene data show CDR1 as SNHLY and CDR2 as FYNNEI. The CDR3 sequence is CASRLTDMNTEAFF. CDR3 nucleotide sequence: TGTGCCAGCAGGCTGACAGACATGAACACTGAAGCTTTCTTT.

The chain uses TRBV5-1 and TRBJ1-5; TRBD1 aligns across 8 bases. This CDR3 is 15 amino acids long. The V segment lost 4 bases and the J segment 3 bases; nucleotides outside the gene matches: 6. From germline, CDR1 is SGHRS and CDR2 YFSETQ. The CDR3 reads CASSPQGANNQPQHF. CDR3 sequence (DNA): TGCGCCAGCAGCCCGCAGGGGGCAAACAATCAGCCCCAGCATTTT.

The chain recombines TRBV14 with TRBJ2-1, with 12 bases matching TRBD2. The CDR3 is 15 residues long. V shed 4 bases, J shed 8 bases, and the junction held 6 bases outside the gene matches. Per germline, CDR1 SGHDN and CDR2 FVKESK. The CDR3 nucleotides read TGTGCCAGCAGCCCCTCTAGCGGGGGGGCTTATGAGCAGTTCTTC. This codes for CASSPSSGGAYEQFF.